These 29 T cell receptor beta chains share one sample of origin, sequenced in a study of blood T cell repertoires in COVID-19 (dated by TCRdb to the early 2020s). The library was generated by the immunoSEQ multiplex PCR assay. TCRdb provides this immuneACCESS table in a form limited to in-frame rearrangements. Some clones are lacking; in checked studies, under half of them reflect an unresolved V gene, and why the rest are absent is not known. In this sample the table shows tens of thousands of clones, about three quarters of which occur a single time. About 26% of the sample comes from the top ten. Material: peripheral blood. Receptor source: a woman in her 70s with acute or convalescent COVID-19.

The chain has TRBV7-2 and TRBJ2-3, with TRBD1 identical over 8 bases. CDR1 is SGHTA and CDR2 is FQGNSA in the germline V gene. The CDR3 covers 14 residues. With 5 bases clipped from V and 6 bases from J, the junction kept 7 bases outside the gene matches. The chain's CDR3 is CASSPYRGLDTQYF. In DNA, the CDR3 is TGTGCCAGCAGCCCCTACAGGGGGTTGGATACGCAGTATTTT.

This clone occurred a few times. The CDR3 nucleotides read TGTGCCTGGAGTCAGGATAGCAATCAGCCCCAGCATTTT. It specifies CAWSQDSNQPQHF. The chain carries TRBV30 and TRBJ1-5; no clear D. With 2 bases removed from V and 0 bases from J, the gap between germline ends came to 5 bases. Germline V gene data show CDR1 as GTSNPN and CDR2 as SVGIG (reference sequence). This CDR3 has 13 residues.

V usage is TRBV6-4 and J usage is TRBJ1-6; a possible D gene is TRBD1 (5 bases). Trimming stripped 3 bases from V and 7 bases from J, with 7 bases between. Per germline, CDR1 MRHNA and CDR2 SNTAGT. This CDR3 spans 13 amino acids. This CDR3 is CASSDGANSPLHF. The CDR3 DNA follows: TGTGCCAGCAGTGATGGGGCAAATTCACCCCTCCACTTT.

The CDR3 coding sequence is TGCGCCAGCAGTCGGGAGACAGGGCTGAAGACCCAGTACTTC. Translation gives CASSRETGLKTQYF. The chain carries TRBV23-1 and TRBJ2-5; 7 bases are a match to TRBD1. TRBV23-1 is treated as an ORF (open reading frame) with a function not yet certain. Trimming at V came to 4 bases and at J to 6 bases, leaving 8 bases not matched to a gene. The CDR3 has 14 residues.

V is TRBV28 and J is TRBJ1-4, with 7 bases identical to TRBD1. The CDR3 covers 14 residues. The trim removed 6 bases at V and 7 bases at J, leaving 8 bases unmatched. CDR1 and CDR2 from the germline V gene are MDHEN and SYDVKM. DNA for the CDR3: TGTGCCAGCAGGCTCCAGGGGGTGGGTGAAAAACTGTTTTTT. Protein sequence: CASRLQGVGEKLFF.

The CDR3 region has the DNA TGTGCCAGCAGCCACGGACAACCGGGTCGTGGCTACACCTTC. This sequence encodes CASSHGQPGRGYTF. V gene TRBV5-6 combines with J gene TRBJ1-2, with a tentative D call TRBD1 (5 bases). Per germline, CDR1 SGHDT and CDR2 YYEEEE. V shed 4 bases and J shed 7 bases, with 17 bases lying between them. This CDR3 is built from 14 residues.

The rearrangement uses TRBV7-2 and TRBJ1-5; 9 bases line up with TRBD1. The V gene's germline CDR1 is SGHTA and CDR2 FQGNSA. The CDR3 loop spans 15 amino acids. V was clipped by 5 bases and J by 7 bases; unmatched bases: 9. The CDR3 DNA sequence: TGTGCCAGCAGCCAACAGGGCACAGGGGGCCAGCCCCAGCATTTT. The encoded protein is CASSQQGTGGQPQHF.

This chain links TRBV6-5 with TRBJ1-2, with 7 nucleotides matching TRBD1. The CDR3 covers 16 residues. Germline CDR1 MNHEY, CDR2 SVGAGI. V shed 6 bases and J 4 bases; nucleotides not matched to a gene: 14. The CDR3 DNA is TGTGCCAGCAGCTACCCACCGGGACAGTCAATCTATGGCTACACCTTC. This translates into CASSYPPGQSIYGYTF.

As concerns this clone: Additional DNA sequences in this sample encode the identical CDR3. This chain connects TRBV12-3 or TRBV12-4 to TRBJ1-1, with D uncertain. With 3 bases removed from V and 1 base from J, the gap between germline ends came to 6 bases. This CDR3 spans 13 amino acids. CDR3 in DNA: TGTGCCAGCAGTTTGCGAGAGAACACTGAAGCTTTCTTT. Amino acid sequence: CASSLRENTEAFF.

The rearrangement links TRBV19 to TRBJ2-3; a possible D gene is TRBD1 (5 bases). This CDR3 is 12 amino acids long. V lost 7 bases and J 8 bases, leaving 13 bases between the germline ends. Germline lookup yields CDR1 LNHDA and CDR2 SQIVND (reference sequence). CDR3 sequence: CASNPGQGTQYF. The CDR3 nucleotides read TGTGCCAGTAACCCCGGGCAGGGTACGCAGTATTTT.

The chain employs TRBV9 and TRBJ2-7, with 7 bases that match TRBD1. The CDR3 covers 16 residues. Per the germline V gene, CDR1 is SGDLS and CDR2 is YYNGEE. J gave up 6 bases and V 3 bases, and 15 bases lay outside the gene matches. Written as DNA, the CDR3 is TGTGCCAGCAGCGCCAGACGGAACAGGGGTTTGAGCGAGCAGTACTTC. Protein: CASSARRNRGLSEQYF.

This clone turned up a few times. The chain combines TRBV7-2 with TRBJ2-1, with TRBD2 matching over 9 bases. There are 15 residues in the CDR3. The ends lost 4 bases at V and 7 bases at J; junction bases unmatched: 8. Germline V CDR1 and CDR2: SGHTA, FQGNSA. CDR3 sequence (DNA): TGTGCCAGCAGCTCCCCAACTAGCGGGCCGAATGAGCAGTTCTTC. Translated: CASSSPTSGPNEQFF.

V gene TRBV15 combines with J gene TRBJ1-2, with a tentative D call TRBD1 (6 bases). Germline CDR1 and CDR2: LNHNV and YYDKDF (reference sequence). The CDR3 is 18 residues long. Trimming removed 3 bases at V and 7 bases at J, with 27 bases between. In nucleotides, the CDR3 is TGTGCCACCAGCAGCCTACGACAAAGAGGGGGTGGAATCAGTGGCTACACCTTC. Protein: CATSSLRQRGGGISGYTF.

This clone was seen once. The rearrangement links TRBV5-1 to TRBJ1-1; unclear D gene. CDR1 is SGHRS, CDR2 YFSETQ, per germline. The CDR3 is made up of 13 amino acids. V was cut by 0 bases and J by 4 bases, with 7 bases left in between. As DNA, the CDR3 is TGCGCCAGCAGCTTGGATGTGAGCACTGAAGCTTTCTTT. This sequence encodes CASSLDVSTEAFF.

The chain recombines TRBV11-2 with TRBJ1-5; D unresolved. Trimming removed 1 base from V and 3 bases from J, with 4 bases in between. This CDR3 has 13 residues. Germline assignment: CDR1 SGHAT and CDR2 FQNNGV. For the CDR3, the DNA is TGTGCCAGCAGCTTAGTCTCCAATCAGCCCCAGCATTTT. It codes for CASSLVSNQPQHF.

This chain uses TRBV6-5 with TRBJ2-7; 8 nucleotides agree with TRBD2. The CDR3 totals 15 residues. Unmatched junction bases numbered 8, after V lost 7 bases and J lost 0 bases. Germline CDR1 MNHEY, CDR2 SVGAGI. CDR3 DNA: TGTGCCAGCATCTCTACTAGCGGCCTCTCCTACGAGCAGTACTTC. Its translation is CASISTSGLSYEQYF.

The chain has TRBV28 and TRBJ2-7, with D possibly being TRBD2 (5 bases). CDR1 is MDHEN and CDR2 is SYDVKM in the germline V gene. The CDR3 extends over 14 amino acids. Deletions cut 6 bases from V and 1 base from J, with 13 bases between. The CDR3 nucleotides read TGTGCCAGCAGCCAGATGTTAGCGTCCTACGAGCAGTACTTC. Translating gives CASSQMLASYEQYF.

This clone occurred a few times. The chain couples TRBV5-5 to TRBJ1-1, with TRBD1 matching over 8 bases. Germline V gene data show CDR1 as SGHKS and CDR2 as YYEKEE (reference sequence). J gave up 0 bases and V 0 bases, and 7 bases lay outside the gene matches. This CDR3 contains 17 residues. The CDR3 sequence: CASSLETGQALNTEAFF. The CDR3 nucleotides read TGTGCCAGCAGCTTGGAAACGGGACAGGCCTTGAACACTGAAGCTTTCTTT.

J is TRBJ1-2 and V is TRBV19, with TRBD1 as a possible D gene (5 bases). Trimming left V 5 bases short and J 0 bases short, with 16 bases between. Germline CDR1 and CDR2: LNHDA and SQIVND (reference sequence). The CDR3 loop spans 16 amino acids. CDR3 loop: CASSERRGGTNYGYTF. In DNA, the CDR3 is TGTGCCAGTAGTGAAAGGCGGGGGGGGACTAACTATGGCTACACCTTC.

The V call is TRBV3-1 (or the pseudogene TRBV3-2), the J call TRBJ2-4; D is undetermined. The V end was cut by 2 bases, the J end by 0 bases, with 8 bases between. Germline loops: CDR1 LGHDT, CDR2 YNNKEL (reference sequence). There are 15 residues in the CDR3. The CDR3 DNA sequence: TGTGCCAGCAGCCAATCCGCACAAGCCAAAAACATTCAGTACTTC. Amino acids: CASSQSAQAKNIQYF.

The gene calls are TRBV9 and TRBJ2-7, with D perhaps TRBD1 (5 bases). In germline, CDR1 is SGDLS, CDR2 YYNGEE. Trimming stripped 5 bases from V and 1 base from J, with 13 bases between. The CDR3 has 14 amino acids. CDR3 bases: TGTGCCAGCAGGTCCCAGGGCCTTTCCTACGAGCAGTACTTC. It yields the protein CASRSQGLSYEQYF.

The chain recombines TRBV11-2 with TRBJ1-1; possibly TRBD1 for D (6 bases). V was shortened by 2 bases and J by 0 bases, with 16 bases between the two germline ends. The length of the CDR3 is 17 residues. Per the germline V gene, CDR1 is SGHAT and CDR2 is FQNNGV. Here the CDR3 reads CASSLYRASGLNTEAFF. The CDR3 nucleotides are TGTGCCAGCAGCTTATACAGGGCCTCTGGCCTGAACACTGAAGCTTTCTTT. The full variable domain, completed using reference TRBV11-2 and TRBJ1-1, is EAGVAQSPRYKIIEKRQSVAFWCNPISGHATLYWYQQILGQGPKLLIQFQNNGVVDDSQLPKDRFSAERLKGVDSTLKIQPAKLEDSAVYLCASSLYRASGLNTEAFFGQGTRLTVV.

The chain couples TRBV27 to TRBJ2-7, with TRBD1 matching 8 bases. Germline CDR1 reads MNHEY; CDR2 reads SMNVEV (reference sequence). The V and J ends lost 6 bases and 0 bases, in that order; junction bases with no gene match: 7. The CDR3 is 15 residues long. The CDR3 here is CASSAQGALSYEQYF. DNA for the CDR3: TGTGCCAGCAGCGCCCAGGGGGCCCTCTCCTACGAGCAGTACTTC.

The chain links TRBV5-1 to TRBJ2-5, with TRBD2 as a possible D gene (6 bases). Trimming removed 4 bases from V and 1 base from J, with 11 bases in between. The germline gives CDR1 SGHRS, CDR2 YFSETQ. The length of the CDR3 is 14 residues. CDR3 nucleotide sequence: TGCGCCAGCAGCCCGGGGGACGGCCAAGAGACCCAGTACTTC. It codes for CASSPGDGQETQYF.

The chain recombines TRBV6-5 with TRBJ1-6; the D gene is possibly TRBD1 (5 bases). The CDR3 length is 13 residues. Germline lookup yields CDR1 MNHEY and CDR2 SVGAGI. V lost 9 bases, J lost 11 bases, and 17 bases lay in between. CDR3 coding DNA: TGTGCCAGTCAGGGTAATGGGAATCCACCCCTCCACTTT. As protein: CASQGNGNPPLHF.

The CDR3 nucleotides are TGTGCCAGCAGCCGCGAGACAGTATTCTACGAGCAGTACTTC. It is translated as CASSRETVFYEQYF. The chain couples TRBV7-2 to TRBJ2-7; D possibly corresponds to TRBD1 (5 bases). In germline, CDR1 is SGHTA, CDR2 FQGNSA. This CDR3 has 14 amino acids. V dropped 5 bases and J dropped 3 bases, with 14 bases sitting between them.

In this sample, this clone turned up many times. The chain recombines TRBV10-3 with TRBJ1-1; D is ambiguous. The V end lost 0 bases, the J end lost 4 bases, and 15 bases lay between the germline ends. The CDR3 is 16 amino acids. The germline V gene encodes CDR1 ENHRY and CDR2 SYGVKD. CDR3 loop: CAISESIIRRSTEAFF. DNA for the CDR3: TGTGCCATCAGTGAGTCTATCATCCGGAGGTCCACTGAAGCTTTCTTT.

The chain carries TRBV12-5 and TRBJ2-1, with a possible D match to TRBD2 (5 bases). Germline V gives CDR1 LGHNT, CDR2 FRNRAP. The CDR3 covers 15 residues. Trimming removed 3 bases at V and 0 bases at J, with 9 bases between. The CDR3 here is CASGLSGFSYNEQFF. The CDR3 region has the DNA TGTGCTAGTGGTTTATCGGGATTCTCCTACAATGAGCAGTTCTTC.

The chain uses TRBV7-8 and TRBJ2-3, with D tentatively TRBD1 (5 bases). Trimming left V 4 bases short and J 6 bases short, with 11 bases between. CDR1 is SGHVS and CDR2 is FQNEAQ in the germline V gene. The CDR3 is made up of 13 amino acids. The CDR3 DNA reads TGTGCCAGCAGCTCCTCGTACAGGGATACGCAGTATTTT. Protein sequence: CASSSSYRDTQYF.